This is a list of T cell receptor beta chains from one sample in a study of blood T cells in healthy people across ages. MiXCR was run by TCRdb on the 5' RACE reads, yielding one entry per CDR3 protein. The sample lists a few hundred thousand distinct CDR3 sequences; approximately 27% were seen once. Material: blood. The receptors shown here come from a woman in her 70s in good health. Each CDR3 is given with its conserved first and last residue. The D gene is left open where the match is weak. The size field is filled for only some rows; it gives once, few, many or a size class.

J gene | V gene | clone size | D gene | CDR3 protein | CDR3 DNA
TRBJ1-3 | TRBV7-2 | - | - | CASSPITQNSGNTIYF | TGTGCCAGCAGTCCTATAACCCAGAACTCTGGAAACACCATATATTTT
TRBJ2-7 | TRBV12-3/TRBV12-4 | few | - | CASTQGGEQYF | TGTGCCAGCACGCAGGGTGGCGAGCAGTACTTC
TRBJ2-1 | TRBV7-2 | many | - | CASSLDPGVEQFF | TGTGCCAGCAGCTTAGATCCTGGAGTGGAGCAGTTCTTC
TRBJ2-6 | TRBV7-9 | few | - | CASSLGVSSGANVLTF | TGTGCCAGCAGCTTAGGGGTCAGCTCTGGGGCCAACGTCCTGACTTTC
TRBJ2-7 | TRBV11-3 | - | - | CASSGGTPKGEQYF | TGTGCCAGCAGCGGAGGGACACCCAAAGGCGAGCAGTACTTC
TRBJ2-7 | TRBV24-1 | - | TRBD2 | CATSDRTSGGSYEQYF | TGTGCCACCAGTGACAGGACTAGCGGGGGCTCCTACGAGCAGTACTTC
TRBJ2-3 | TRBV4-1 | many | - | CASSYRVGTDTQYF | TGCGCCAGCAGCTACAGGGTTGGCACAGATACGCAGTATTTT
TRBJ1-2 | TRBV2 | - | - | CASSDHLQGPLKDYGYTF | TGCGCCAGCAGTGACCACCTTCAAGGACCGCTTAAGGACTATGGCTACACCTTC
TRBJ2-6 | TRBV6-1 | - | - | CASSEGGSGANVLIF | TGTGCCAGCAGTGAAGGGGGATCTGGGGCCAACGTCCTGATTTTC
TRBJ2-2 | TRBV7-3 | - | TRBD1 | CATRQGSTGELFF | TGTGCCACAAGACAGGGGTCCACCGGGGAGCTGTTTTTT
TRBJ2-2 | TRBV2 | many | - | CASLYSGELFF | TGTGCCAGCCTGTACAGCGGGGAGCTGTTTTTT
TRBJ2-5 | TRBV5-1 | - | - | CASSLVFRGETQYF | TGCGCCAGCAGCTTAGTCTTCCGGGGAGAGACCCAGTACTTC
TRBJ1-4 | TRBV7-9 | - | - | CASSPRWARGNEKLFF | TGTGCCAGCAGCCCACGTTGGGCTCGGGGGAATGAAAAACTGTTTTTT
TRBJ1-1 | TRBV6-5 | - | - | CASSYSIGENTEAFF | TGTGCCAGCAGTTACTCGATAGGGGAGAACACTGAAGCTTTCTTT
TRBJ1-4 | TRBV11-2 | - | - | CASSLRPSLLEKLFF | TGTGCCAGCAGCTTAAGGCCCAGCCTGTTGGAAAAACTGTTTTTT
TRBJ1-2 | TRBV6-7 | few | TRBD1 | CASSYGQGGPVNYGYTF | TGTGCCAGCAGTTACGGACAGGGAGGGCCTGTTAACTATGGCTACACCTTC
TRBJ1-2 | TRBV10-2 | - | - | CASSDPDDSKGYTF | TGCGCCAGCAGTGACCCTGACGACAGTAAGGGCTACACCTTC
TRBJ1-1 | TRBV5-1 | few | - | CASSTQGLGTEAFF | TGCGCCAGCAGTACCCAGGGTTTGGGCACTGAAGCTTTCTTT
TRBJ1-2 | TRBV5-1 | few | - | CASSLNSGPSYGYTF | TGCGCCAGCAGCCTAAATTCGGGACCGTCTTATGGCTACACCTTC
TRBJ1-1 | TRBV3-1 | few | - | CASSRKVQMLLNTEAFF | TGTGCCAGCAGTCGCAAGGTGCAGATGCTTCTGAACACTGAAGCTTTCTTT
TRBJ2-5 | TRBV10-2 | - | - | CASRPGGPLTQYF | TGCGCCAGCAGGCCCGGGGGGCCTTTGACCCAGTACTTC
TRBJ1-1 | TRBV4-3 | few | - | CASSHYFTPGNTEAFF | TGCGCCAGCAGCCATTACTTTACCCCCGGGAACACTGAAGCTTTCTTT
TRBJ2-1 | TRBV20-1 | few | - | CSARDLDLNEQFF | TGCAGTGCTAGAGACCTAGATTTGAATGAGCAGTTCTTC
TRBJ2-3 | TRBV7-2 | - | - | CASSLDGVSEDTQYF | TGTGCCAGCAGCTTAGATGGGGTTTCGGAAGATACGCAGTATTTT
TRBJ2-1 | TRBV5-1 | - | - | CASHTPGQTGDGQFF | TGCGCCAGCCACACACCGGGCCAAACGGGCGATGGGCAGTTCTTC
TRBJ2-7 | TRBV7-9 | - | - | CASSPDRGTNLYEQYF | TGTGCCAGCAGCCCAGACCGGGGGACAAATCTTTACGAGCAGTACTTC
TRBJ1-1 | TRBV6-2/TRBV6-3 | few | - | CANSWEGRPPRRAFF | TGTGCCAACAGTTGGGAGGGCAGGCCGCCACGACGGGCTTTCTTT
TRBJ2-5 | TRBV10-3 | - | TRBD1 | CAIRDTGTGQETQYF | TGTGCCATTAGAGACACCGGGACAGGTCAAGAGACCCAGTACTTC
TRBJ2-3 | TRBV7-2 | few | TRBD2 | CASSSRGGGVGDTQYF | TGTGCCAGCAGCTCCCGGGGGGGCGGTGTAGGGGATACGCAGTATTTT
TRBJ1-4 | TRBV6-1 | many | - | CASGEGKLFF | TGTGCCAGCGGAGAGGGGAAACTGTTTTTT
TRBJ2-7 | TRBV7-2 | few | TRBD2 | CASSLGTSGGREQYF | TGTGCCAGCAGCCTAGGGACTAGCGGGGGCCGGGAGCAGTACTTC
TRBJ1-6 | TRBV7-2 | - | - | CASSSFQGSNSPLHF | TGTGCCAGCAGCTCCTTTCAGGGAAGTAATTCACCCCTCCACTTT
TRBJ2-7 | TRBV20-1 | - | - | CSARELGVGYEQYF | TGCAGTGCTAGAGAGCTTGGGGTTGGGTACGAGCAGTACTTC